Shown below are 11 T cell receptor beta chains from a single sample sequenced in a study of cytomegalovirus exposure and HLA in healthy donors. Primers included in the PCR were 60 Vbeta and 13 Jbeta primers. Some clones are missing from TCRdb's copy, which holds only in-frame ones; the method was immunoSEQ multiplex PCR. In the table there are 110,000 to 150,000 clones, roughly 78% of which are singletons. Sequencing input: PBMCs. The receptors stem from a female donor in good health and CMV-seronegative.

The CDR3 DNA reads TGTGCCAGCAGTAGTGGAGGCAATCAGCCCCAGCATTTT. The encoded protein is CASSSGGNQPQHF. The rearrangement uses TRBV27 and TRBJ1-5; D gene ambiguous. Trimming stripped 5 bases from V and 2 bases from J, with 7 bases between. The length of the CDR3 is 13 residues. Looked up from germline, CDR1 is MNHEY and CDR2 is SMNVEV (reference sequence).

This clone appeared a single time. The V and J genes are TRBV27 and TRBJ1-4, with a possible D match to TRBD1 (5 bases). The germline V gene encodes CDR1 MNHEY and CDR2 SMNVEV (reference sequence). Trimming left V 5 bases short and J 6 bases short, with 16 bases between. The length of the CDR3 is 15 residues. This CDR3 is CASSPGLAGDEKLFF. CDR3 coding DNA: TGTGCCAGCAGTCCAGGGTTAGCGGGGGATGAAAAACTGTTTTTT.

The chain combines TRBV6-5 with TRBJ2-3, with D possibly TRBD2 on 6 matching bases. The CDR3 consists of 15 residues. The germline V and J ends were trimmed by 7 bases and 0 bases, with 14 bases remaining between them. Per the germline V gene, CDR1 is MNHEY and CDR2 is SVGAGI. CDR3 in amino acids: CASTGEAGSTDTQYF. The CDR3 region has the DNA TGTGCCAGCACGGGGGAAGCGGGTAGCACAGATACGCAGTATTTT.

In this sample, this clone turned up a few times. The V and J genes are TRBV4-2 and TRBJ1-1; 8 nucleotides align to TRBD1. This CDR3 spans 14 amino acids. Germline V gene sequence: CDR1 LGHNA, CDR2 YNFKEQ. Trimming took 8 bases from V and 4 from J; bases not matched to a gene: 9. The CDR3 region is CASGPPTGGTEAFF. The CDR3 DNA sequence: TGTGCCAGCGGGCCCCCCACAGGGGGCACTGAAGCTTTCTTT.

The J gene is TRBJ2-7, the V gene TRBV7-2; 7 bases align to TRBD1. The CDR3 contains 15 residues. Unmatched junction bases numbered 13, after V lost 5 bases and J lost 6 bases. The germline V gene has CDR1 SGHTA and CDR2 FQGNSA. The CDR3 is CASSLYLRQGGEQYF. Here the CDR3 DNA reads TGTGCCAGCAGCCTCTACCTCCGACAGGGCGGCGAGCAGTACTTC.

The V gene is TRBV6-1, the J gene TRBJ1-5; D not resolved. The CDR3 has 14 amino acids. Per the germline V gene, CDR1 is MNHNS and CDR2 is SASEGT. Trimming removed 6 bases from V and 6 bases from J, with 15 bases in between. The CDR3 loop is CASRERSAFQPQHF. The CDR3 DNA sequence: TGTGCCAGCAGGGAGAGGAGTGCGTTTCAGCCCCAGCATTTT.

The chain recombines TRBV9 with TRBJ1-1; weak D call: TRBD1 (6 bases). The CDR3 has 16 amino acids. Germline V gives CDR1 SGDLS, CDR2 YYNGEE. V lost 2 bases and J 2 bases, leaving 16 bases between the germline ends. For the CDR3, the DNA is TGTGCCAGCAGCGTCAGGGCGGGGGGGACAAACACTGAAGCTTTCTTT. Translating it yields CASSVRAGGTNTEAFF. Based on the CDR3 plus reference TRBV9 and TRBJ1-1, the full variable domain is DSGVTQTPKHLITATGQRVTLRCSPRSGDLSVYWYQQSLDQGLQFLIQYYNGEERAKGNILERFSAQQFPDLHSELNLSSLELGDSALYFCASSVRAGGTNTEAFFGQGTRLTVV.

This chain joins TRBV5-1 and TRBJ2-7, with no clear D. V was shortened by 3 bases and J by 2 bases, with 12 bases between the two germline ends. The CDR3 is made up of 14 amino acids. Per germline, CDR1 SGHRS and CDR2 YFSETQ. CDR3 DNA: TGCGCCAGCAGCTCCCCCCAGCGCGCCTACGAGCAGTACTTC. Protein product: CASSSPQRAYEQYF.

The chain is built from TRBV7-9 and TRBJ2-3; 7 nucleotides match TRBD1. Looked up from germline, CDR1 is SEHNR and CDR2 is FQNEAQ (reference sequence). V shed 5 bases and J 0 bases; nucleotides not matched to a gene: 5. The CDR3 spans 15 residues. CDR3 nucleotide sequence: TGTGCCAGCAGCCCGACAGGGTCTAGCACAGATACGCAGTATTTT. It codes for CASSPTGSSTDTQYF.

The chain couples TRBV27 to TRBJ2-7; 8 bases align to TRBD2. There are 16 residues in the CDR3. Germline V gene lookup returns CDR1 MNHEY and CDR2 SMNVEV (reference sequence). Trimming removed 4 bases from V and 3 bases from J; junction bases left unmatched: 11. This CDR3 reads CASSSGAGGNHYEQYF. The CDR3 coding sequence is TGTGCCAGCAGTTCGGGGGCGGGGGGAAACCACTACGAGCAGTACTTC.

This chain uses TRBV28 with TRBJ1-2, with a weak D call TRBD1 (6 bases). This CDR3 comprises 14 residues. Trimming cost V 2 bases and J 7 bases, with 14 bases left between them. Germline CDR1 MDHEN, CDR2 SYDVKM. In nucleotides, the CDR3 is TGTGCCAGCAGTTTAGTGGGGGCTAGGGGTGGCTACACCTTC. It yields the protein CASSLVGARGGYTF.